The 18 T cell receptor beta chains presented below share a single source sample, sequenced in a study. TCRdb re-called the 5' RACE reads through MiXCR, storing one row per CDR3 protein. The data hold 7,000 to 9,000 distinct CDR3 sequences, with approximately 50% observed a single time. Treg sorting used a CD4+CD25+CD127-/low gate. Sequences were obtained from Tregs sorted from a lymph node. The receptors shown here come from a female donor with breast cancer.

The V call is TRBV6-2 or TRBV6-3, the J call TRBJ2-7; D is possibly TRBD1 (5 bases). The germline gives CDR1 MNHEY, CDR2 SVGEGT. The CDR3 contains 13 residues. Trimming shortened V by 6 bases and J by 2 bases, and 11 bases separated the two germline ends. The CDR3 sequence: CASRGHGPYEQYV. CDR3 bases: TGTGCCAGCAGAGGACACGGCCCCTACGAGCAGTACGTC.

The rearrangement joins TRBV20-1 to TRBJ2-1; tentative D call: TRBD2 (5 bases). The CDR3 contains 14 residues. The germline V gene has CDR1 DFQATT and CDR2 SNEGSKA (reference sequence). Trimming pared 0 bases from V and 2 bases from J, leaving 8 bases between. CDR3 sequence reads: CSARDLGAYNEQFF. The DNA for the CDR3 is TGCAGTGCTAGAGATTTGGGAGCCTACAATGAGCAGTTCTTC.

V usage is TRBV20-1 and J usage is TRBJ2-3; D is possibly TRBD2 (5 bases). Germline V gives CDR1 DFQATT, CDR2 SNEGSKA (reference sequence). The CDR3 has 13 residues. Trimming removed 3 bases from V and 1 base from J, with 8 bases in between. CDR3 nucleotide sequence: TGCAGTGCTAGGGCGGAGGGCACAGATACGCAGTATTTT. Translating gives CSARAEGTDTQYF.

This sequence joins TRBV7-9 and TRBJ2-2, with D perhaps matching TRBD1 or TRBD2 (5 bases each). The CDR3 has 15 residues. Germline CDR1 reads SEHNR; CDR2 reads FQNEAQ (reference sequence). Deletions cut 6 bases from V and 0 bases from J, with 11 bases between. The CDR3 DNA follows: TGTGCCAGCAGACCCGGGACGGCGAACACCGGGGAGCTGTTTTTT. Its translation is CASRPGTANTGELFF.

As regards this clonotype: At one of its ends the junction is not consistent with the germline gene, which may arise from a read error. This sequence joins TRBV6-1 and TRBJ2-3, with 7 bases identical to TRBD2. From germline, CDR1 is MNHNS and CDR2 SASEGT. CDR3 length equals 13 residues. CDR3 amino acids: CASRGLVRDTRYF. DNA of the CDR3: TGTGCCAGCAGAGGACTAGTCAGAGATACGCGGTATTTT.

CDR3 protein: CATSRDGGPGETQYF. Here the CDR3 DNA reads TGTGCCACCAGCAGAGACGGAGGGCCAGGGGAGACCCAGTACTTC. This chain connects TRBV15 to TRBJ2-5, with D perhaps matching TRBD2 (6 bases). This CDR3 has 15 residues. The germline V gene encodes CDR1 LNHNV and CDR2 YYDKDF (reference sequence). Trimming removed 0 bases from V and 5 bases from J, with 13 bases in between.

J is TRBJ2-1 and V is TRBV18, with D perhaps TRBD2 (5 bases). Deletions cut 2 bases from V and 10 bases from J, with 15 bases between. This CDR3 is 14 amino acids long. Germline V CDR1 and CDR2: KGHSH, LQKENI. This CDR3 is CASSPRRAGGEQFF. As DNA, the CDR3 is TGTGCCAGCTCACCAAGGCGAGCTGGAGGCGAGCAGTTCTTC.

The chain joins TRBV6-5 to TRBJ1-5; possibly TRBD1 for D (5 bases). Germline CDR1 is MNHEY and CDR2 is SVGAGI. V was cut by 8 bases and J by 4 bases, with 12 bases left in between. The CDR3 sequence is 13 residues long. The CDR3 nucleotides are TGTGCCAGCGGGTGGGGCTTGAATCAGCCCCAGCATTTT. Its translation: CASGWGLNQPQHF.

This clonotype was recorded a few times. The chain couples TRBV7-8 to TRBJ1-5; possible D gene TRBD1, 5 bases. Germline CDR1 is SGHVS and CDR2 is FQNEAQ. The CDR3 loop spans 17 amino acids. V was trimmed by 9 bases and J by 0 bases, leaving 21 bases between them. The CDR3 coding sequence is TGTGCCAGTTCCATTTTTTTACAGGACTATAGCAATCAGCCCCAGCATTTT. Residues: CASSIFLQDYSNQPQHF.

Note on this clonotype: A read error may account for a junction end that differs from germline. V and J are TRBV4-3 and TRBJ2-1; D is unresolved. The CDR3 contains 16 residues. Germline-derived CDR1 and CDR2 are LGHNA and YSLEER. This CDR3 reads CASSQDGTLGHNGQFF. The CDR3 DNA follows: TGCGCCAGCAGCCAAGATGGAACACTCGGGCACAATGGGCAGTTCTTC.

The chain has TRBV29-1 and TRBJ2-4, with 9 bases aligning to TRBD2. Trimming at V came to 7 bases and at J to 3 bases, leaving 4 bases not matched to a gene. The CDR3 extends over 13 amino acids. The germline gives CDR1 SQVTM, CDR2 ANQGSEA. The CDR3 sequence is CSAYSGSKNIQYF. CDR3 nucleotides: TGCAGCGCCTATAGCGGGAGCAAAAACATTCAGTACTTC.

The rearrangement uses TRBV7-9 and TRBJ2-7; 10 bases map to TRBD1. CDR3 length: 17 residues. The junction had 6 bases not matched to a gene; V was cut back by 0 bases and J by 1 base. CDR1 SEHNR and CDR2 FQNEAQ come from the germline V gene (reference sequence). The CDR3 spells CASSLATGGERSYEQYF. The CDR3 nucleotides read TGTGCCAGCAGCTTAGCGACAGGGGGCGAAAGGTCCTACGAGCAGTACTTC.

The CDR3 is CSAKQTGELFF. The CDR3 DNA follows: TGCAGTGCTAAACAAACCGGGGAGCTGTTTTTT. The genes are TRBV20-1 and TRBJ2-2, with D hard to call. The V end was cut by 4 bases, the J end by 5 bases, with 5 bases between. CDR3 size: 11 residues. CDR1 and CDR2 from the germline V gene are DFQATT and SNEGSKA (reference sequence).

The V and J genes are TRBV29-1 and TRBJ2-3; 7 nucleotides match TRBD2. V was pared by 4 bases and J by 4 bases, with 8 bases of the junction left unmatched. There are 14 residues in the CDR3. Germline lookup yields CDR1 SQVTM and CDR2 ANQGSEA. The CDR3 here is CSVAAGARADTQYF. The CDR3 nucleotides read TGCAGCGTTGCGGCGGGAGCTCGGGCAGATACGCAGTATTTT.

This clonotype appeared a few times. CDR3 DNA: TGTGCCAGCAGACCGGGACAGGGAGGCTCACCCCTCCACTTT. It encodes CASRPGQGGSPLHF. This sequence joins TRBV6-2 or TRBV6-3 and TRBJ1-6; TRBD1 matches at 9 bases. The CDR3 covers 14 residues. Trimming took 6 bases from V and 10 from J; bases not matched to a gene: 7. In germline, CDR1 is MNHEY, CDR2 SVGEGT.

The V and J genes are TRBV12-3 or TRBV12-4 and TRBJ2-3; 10 bases match TRBD2. Trimming removed 7 bases from V and 12 bases from J; junction bases left unmatched: 16. The CDR3 runs 15 residues. Written as DNA, the CDR3 is TGTGCCAGCACTGCGCGGCCCCTAGCGGGAGCCTCTCAGTATTTT. It translates to CASTARPLAGASQYF.

This rearrangement joins TRBV7-2 to TRBJ2-3; D ambiguous. V was cut by 5 bases and J by 2 bases, with 14 bases left in between. Looked up from germline, CDR1 is SGHTA and CDR2 is FQGNSA. The CDR3 spans 15 residues. The CDR3 region is CASSTRPFPTDTQYF. The DNA for the CDR3 is TGTGCCAGCAGCACCCGACCGTTCCCCACAGATACGCAGTATTTT.

This clonotype was counted only a few times. The chain couples TRBV6-6 to TRBJ1-3; a weak D match, TRBD1 (5 bases). Germline V gives CDR1 MNHNY, CDR2 SVGAGI (reference sequence). CDR3 length: 16 amino acids. V gave up 6 bases and J gave up 1 base, with 16 bases separating them. The CDR3 DNA reads as TGTGCCAGCAGACATCCCGGGGCCACTTCTGGAAACACCATATATTTT. This translates into CASRHPGATSGNTIYF.